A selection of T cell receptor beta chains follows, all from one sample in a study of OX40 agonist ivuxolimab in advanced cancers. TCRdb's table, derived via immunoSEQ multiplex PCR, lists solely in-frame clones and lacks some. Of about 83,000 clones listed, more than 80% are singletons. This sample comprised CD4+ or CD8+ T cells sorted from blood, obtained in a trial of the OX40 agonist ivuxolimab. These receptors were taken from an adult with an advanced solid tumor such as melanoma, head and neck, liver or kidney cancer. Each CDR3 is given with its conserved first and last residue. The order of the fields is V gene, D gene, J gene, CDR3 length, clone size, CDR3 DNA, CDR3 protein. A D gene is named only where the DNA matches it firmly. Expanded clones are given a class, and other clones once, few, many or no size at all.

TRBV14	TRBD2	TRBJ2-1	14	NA	TGTGCCAGCAGCCATAGCGGGAGTTACAATGAGCAGTTCTTC	CASSHSGSYNEQFF
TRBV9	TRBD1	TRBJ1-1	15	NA	TGTGCCAGCAGCGTCTTCACAGGGGGGGGAACTGAAGCTTTCTTT	CASSVFTGGGTEAFF
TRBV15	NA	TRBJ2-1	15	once	TGTGCCACCAGCAGAGCGGCGGCCGTTTACAATGAGCAGTTCTTC	CATSRAAAVYNEQFF
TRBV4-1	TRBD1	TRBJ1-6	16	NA	TGCGCCAGCAGCCAAGAGTATGGACAGGCAAATTCACCCCTCCACTTT	CASSQEYGQANSPLHF
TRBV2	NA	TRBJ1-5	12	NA	TGTGCCAGCAGAGAGGGGAGTCAGCCCCAGCATTTT	CASREGSQPQHF
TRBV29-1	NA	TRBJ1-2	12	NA	TGCAGCGTTGACCCAGGGATCTATGGCTACACCTTC	CSVDPGIYGYTF
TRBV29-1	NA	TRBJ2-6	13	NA	TGCAGCGTTGCGCAGGGTGGGGCCAACGTCCTGACTTTC	CSVAQGGANVLTF
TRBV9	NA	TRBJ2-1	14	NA	TGTGCCAGCAGTAGGAATCATCCGCACAATGAGCAGTTCTTC	CASSRNHPHNEQFF
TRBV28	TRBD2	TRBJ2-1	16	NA	TGTGCCAGCAGTCCCAAGACTAGCGGGGGTTACAATGAGCAGTTCTTC	CASSPKTSGGYNEQFF
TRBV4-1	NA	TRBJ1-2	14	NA	TGCGCCAGCAGCCCCAACGAGGGAGTCGGGGGCTACACCTTC	CASSPNEGVGGYTF
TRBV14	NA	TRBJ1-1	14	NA	TGTGCCAGCAGCCAACCATGGGGTGGCACTGAAGCTTTCTTT	CASSQPWGGTEAFF
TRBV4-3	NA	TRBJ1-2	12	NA	TGCGCCAGCAGCCAAGATTGGGGTGGCTACACCTTC	CASSQDWGGYTF
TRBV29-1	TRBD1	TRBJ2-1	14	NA	TGCAGCGTTGCGCCGGGACAGAGGATCAATGAGCAGTTCTTC	CSVAPGQRINEQFF
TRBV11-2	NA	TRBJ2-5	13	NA	TGTGCCAGCAGAACTTATAGCGATGAGACCCAGTACTTC	CASRTYSDETQYF